These T cell receptor beta chains were read from a single sample in a study of T-cell memory formation after mild COVID-19. One entry per CDR3 protein, called by TCRdb with MiXCR from the 5' RACE reads. The table lists some 320,000 distinct CDR3 sequences, about 15% of them singletons. Sequencing used PBMCs or a T cell subset sorted from them (not recorded which). Every receptor here comes from a man aged 18-30 years who had mild COVID-19 (a few samples of this study predate the infection). Cell type and time point are not known. Each CDR3 is given with its conserved first and last residue. A D gene is named only where the DNA matches it firmly. Expanded clones are given a class, and other clones once, few, many or no size at all.

V,size,D,J,CDR3,DNA
TRBV12-3/TRBV12-4,.,TRBD2,TRBJ2-1,CASSLIGLASSSYNEQFF,TGTGCCAGCAGTTTAATAGGACTAGCCTCCAGCTCCTACAATGAGCAGTTCTTC
TRBV5-6,few,.,TRBJ2-3,CASSLGVTRVSDTQYF,TGTGCCAGCAGCTTGGGGGTTACTAGAGTTTCAGATACGCAGTATTTT
TRBV5-1,few,.,TRBJ1-6,CASSLKLDTVLHF,TGCGCCAGCAGCTTGAAGTTAGACACAGTACTCCACTTT
TRBV4-3,.,.,TRBJ1-1,CASSQDTETLNTEAFF,TGCGCCAGCAGCCAAGATACTGAAACCCTGAACACTGAAGCTTTCTTT
TRBV20-1,few,TRBD1,TRBJ1-2,CSAAAGTGGLYGYTF,TGCAGTGCTGCTGCCGGGACAGGGGGGCTCTATGGCTACACCTTC
TRBV7-7,.,.,TRBJ2-5,CASSRGWGARETQYF,TGTGCTAGCAGCCGGGGCTGGGGGGCGCGGGAGACCCAGTACTTC
TRBV7-6,.,TRBD1,TRBJ1-1,CASSAYRGGLNTEAFF,TGTGCCAGCAGCGCATACAGGGGGGGGTTGAACACTGAAGCTTTCTTT
TRBV28,many,.,TRBJ2-7,CASSFDAKGGLGYEQYF,TGTGCCAGCAGTTTTGACGCCAAGGGGGGTCTCGGGTACGAGCAGTACTTC
TRBV9,.,TRBD2,TRBJ2-3,CASSVGLERSTDTQYF,TGTGCCAGCAGCGTCGGACTAGAAAGGAGCACAGATACGCAGTATTTT
TRBV9,few,TRBD2,TRBJ2-1,CASSEMGAGAADEQFF,TGTGCCAGCAGCGAGATGGGAGCGGGGGCCGCTGATGAGCAGTTCTTC